These 30 T cell receptor beta chains originate from one sample sequenced in a study of blood T cell dynamics during melanoma immunotherapy. Measured with immunoSEQ multiplex PCR; TCRdb has only the in-frame clones, and not every one. The top ten clones hold 0.8% to 1% of a sample with more than 13,000 clones, about 94% of them seen once. Time point reported: week 3, after first cycle of checkpoint inhibitor. The source material was blood, sampled from a patient treated with checkpoint blockade. The receptors here all came from a human donor with melanoma.

The V gene is TRBV28, the J gene TRBJ2-1; D unresolved. CDR1 is MDHEN and CDR2 is SYDVKM in the germline V gene. This CDR3 is built from 11 residues. V was clipped by 10 bases and J by 5 bases, with 9 bases between them. Written as DNA, the CDR3 is TGTGCCATTAGCAGGAACAATGAGCAGTTCTTC. It is translated as CAISRNNEQFF.

The V and J genes are TRBV5-6 and TRBJ2-1; 10 nucleotides align to TRBD1. The germline gives CDR1 SGHDT, CDR2 YYEEEE. The CDR3 consists of 16 residues. V gave up 7 bases and J gave up 3 bases; unmatched junction bases: 10. CDR3: CASLEKTGGNYNEQFF. In DNA form, the CDR3 reads TGTGCCAGCTTGGAAAAGACAGGGGGCAACTACAATGAGCAGTTCTTC.

The chain combines TRBV7-2 with TRBJ1-2, with a tentative D call TRBD1 (6 bases). Trimming pared 1 base from V and 4 bases from J, leaving 7 bases between. Germline V CDR1 and CDR2: SGHTA, FQGNSA. This CDR3 has 13 amino acids. The CDR3 sequence: CASSLEGGYGYTF. The CDR3 region has the DNA TGTGCCAGCAGCTTAGAAGGGGGCTATGGCTACACCTTC.

This clone was seen once. V gene TRBV4-1 combines with J gene TRBJ1-1; D uncertain. The CDR3 is 19 amino acids. Trimming took off 2 bases at V and 6 bases at J, with 28 bases between the two ends. Germline-derived CDR1 and CDR2 are MGHRA and YSYEKL. The CDR3 sequence: CASSQRVDGGATRRAEAFF. The CDR3 DNA is TGCGCCAGCAGCCAAAGGGTGGATGGAGGCGCTACCCGAAGGGCTGAAGCTTTCTTT.

Regarding this clone: Mismatch with germline at one junction end may stem from a read error. The chain couples TRBV7-7 to TRBJ2-5; TRBD2 matches 7 bases. Per germline, CDR1 SSHAT and CDR2 FNYEAQ (reference sequence). The CDR3 covers 15 residues. The CDR3: CASSAAGIPKETQYF. In DNA form, the CDR3 reads TGTGCTAGCAGCGCAGCGGGAATTCCGAAGGAGACCCAGTACTTC.

The chain couples TRBV6-1 to TRBJ1-1, with unresolved D. This CDR3 comprises 15 residues. Germline V lookup: CDR1 MNHNS, CDR2 SASEGT. The V end lost 1 base, the J end lost 1 base, and 10 bases lay between the germline ends. CDR3 DNA: TGTGCCAGCAGTGAAGAATTCCCAAGGAACACTGAAGCTTTCTTT. Translation: CASSEEFPRNTEAFF.

The rearrangement uses TRBV30 and TRBJ2-7, with D perhaps matching TRBD2 (6 bases). Germline CDR1 and CDR2: GTSNPN and SVGIG (reference sequence). The CDR3 covers 14 residues. V lost 5 bases and J 4 bases, leaving 18 bases between the germline ends. CDR3 in amino acids: CAWGAGTHTYEQYF. The CDR3 DNA is TGTGCCTGGGGAGCTGGGACTCACACTTACGAGCAGTACTTC.

This chain joins TRBV6-1 and TRBJ2-5; possible D gene TRBD2, 6 bases. The CDR3 contains 13 residues. V lost 5 bases, J lost 4 bases, and 11 bases lay in between. The germline V gene encodes CDR1 MNHNS and CDR2 SASEGT. The CDR3 spells CASSHGGAETQYF. The CDR3 coding sequence is TGTGCCAGCAGTCACGGCGGGGCAGAGACCCAGTACTTC.

The table lists this clone with a count of one. This rearrangement joins TRBV6-6 to TRBJ2-2; 9 bases align to TRBD2. CDR1 is MNHNY, CDR2 SVGAGI, per germline (reference sequence). The CDR3 totals 15 residues. V shed 8 bases, J shed 6 bases, and the junction held 10 bases outside the gene matches. CDR3 nucleotides: TGTGCCAGCCTAGGGGCGGGAGGGAGGGCCGGGGAGCTGTTTTTT. It translates to CASLGAGGRAGELFF.

V usage is TRBV7-8 and J usage is TRBJ2-1, with D maybe TRBD2 (6 bases). The CDR3 totals 14 residues. Trimming shortened V by 6 bases and J by 3 bases, and 12 bases separated the two germline ends. Germline-derived CDR1 and CDR2 are SGHVS and FQNEAQ. The CDR3 DNA reads as TGTGCCAGCAGGGGGCGGGGAATCTACAATGAGCAGTTCTTC. It yields the protein CASRGRGIYNEQFF.

The chain has TRBV28 and TRBJ1-1; D remains ambiguous. V was clipped by 1 base and J by 1 base, with 4 bases between them. This CDR3 region has 13 residues. Germline lookup yields CDR1 MDHEN and CDR2 SYDVKM. CDR3 sequence (DNA): TGTGCCAGCAGTTTATTAGGGAACACTGAAGCTTTCTTT. Translation gives CASSLLGNTEAFF.

J is TRBJ2-1 and V is TRBV2; D could derive from TRBD1 or TRBD2 (6 bases each). Germline V gene data show CDR1 as SNHLY and CDR2 as FYNNEI. The CDR3 has 13 residues. V was cut by 5 bases and J by 8 bases, with 13 bases left in between. Here the CDR3 reads CASSLGGPDEQFF. Written as DNA, the CDR3 is TGTGCCAGCAGTCTCGGGGGCCCGGATGAGCAGTTCTTC.

The V and J genes are TRBV5-1 and TRBJ1-3, with D unresolved. The germline gives CDR1 SGHRS, CDR2 YFSETQ. V dropped 4 bases and J dropped 1 base, with 18 bases sitting between them. The CDR3 has 17 residues. CDR3 nucleotides: TGCGCCAGCAGCCCCCAGGTTAGGGAGTCGTCTGGAAACACCATATATTTT. It translates to CASSPQVRESSGNTIYF.

The chain has TRBV6-5 and TRBJ1-2; TRBD1 matches 7 bases. With 5 bases clipped from V and 4 bases from J, the junction kept 7 bases outside the gene matches. From germline, CDR1 is MNHEY and CDR2 SVGAGI. The CDR3 loop spans 14 amino acids. In nucleotides, the CDR3 is TGTGCCAGCAGTAGGACAGGAACAACCTATGGCTACACCTTC. It is translated as CASSRTGTTYGYTF.

The V call is TRBV9, the J call TRBJ2-1; 7 positions match TRBD2. CDR3 length: 15 amino acids. V was clipped by 2 bases and J by 1 base; unmatched bases: 3. Germline assignment: CDR1 SGDLS and CDR2 YYNGEE. DNA of the CDR3: TGTGCCAGCAGCGTGGGACTACAATCCTACAATGAGCAGTTCTTC. Amino acid sequence: CASSVGLQSYNEQFF. Using reference TRBV9 and TRBJ2-1 for the parts outside the CDR3, the full variable domain is DSGVTQTPKHLITATGQRVTLRCSPRSGDLSVYWYQQSLDQGLQFLIQYYNGEERAKGNILERFSAQQFPDLHSELNLSSLELGDSALYFCASSVGLQSYNEQFFGPGTRLTVL.

This clone was recorded only once. This chain joins TRBV30 and TRBJ1-4, with D possibly TRBD1 on 6 matching bases. Germline CDR1 GTSNPN, CDR2 SVGIG (reference sequence). This CDR3 contains 14 residues. Trimming removed 0 bases at V and 8 bases at J, with 13 bases between. The chain's CDR3 is CAWSVRGPGEKLFF. The CDR3, as DNA: TGTGCCTGGAGTGTACGGGGGCCTGGGGAAAAACTGTTTTTT.

The chain employs TRBV30 and TRBJ1-2; D unresolved. CDR3 length: 13 residues. V was pared by 8 bases and J by 0 bases, with 13 bases between. Germline CDR1 and CDR2: GTSNPN and SVGIG (reference sequence). CDR3 protein: CALARTSNYGYTF. The CDR3 coding sequence is TGTGCCCTAGCAAGGACTTCTAACTATGGCTACACCTTC.

The V gene is TRBV5-1, the J gene TRBJ2-1, with D perhaps matching TRBD1 (6 bases). V was pared by 0 bases and J by 9 bases, with 10 bases between. The germline V gene encodes CDR1 SGHRS and CDR2 YFSETQ. There are 13 residues in the CDR3. The CDR3 reads CASSLDREGEQFF. In DNA, the CDR3 is TGCGCCAGCAGCTTGGACAGGGAAGGTGAGCAGTTCTTC.

This clone was detected only once. V usage is TRBV10-1 and J usage is TRBJ2-1, with a tentative D call TRBD2 (8 bases). CDR3 length: 18 residues. Trimming took 6 bases from V and 7 from J, leaving 28 bases between them. Germline CDR1 and CDR2: WNHNN and SYGVQD (reference sequence). In DNA, the CDR3 is TGCGCCAGCAGGGGGGGACAGAATCGGGAGGGCCTTCGGAATGAGCAGTTCTTC. It encodes CASRGGQNREGLRNEQFF.

The chain employs TRBV20-1 and TRBJ2-1, with a tentative D call TRBD2 (5 bases). CDR1 is DFQATT, CDR2 SNEGSKA, per germline (reference sequence). The CDR3 is made up of 11 amino acids. V was pared by 3 bases and J by 13 bases, with 13 bases between. CDR3: CSAREAASQFF. In nucleotides, the CDR3 is TGCAGTGCTAGGGAGGCCGCCTCACAGTTCTTC.

This chain uses TRBV5-4 with TRBJ1-1, with 9 nucleotides matching TRBD1. V gave up 4 bases and J gave up 4 bases; unmatched junction bases: 11. Germline lookup yields CDR1 SGHNT and CDR2 YYREEE (reference sequence). This CDR3 region has 16 residues. The CDR3 nucleotides read TGTGCCAGCAGCAACCCCAAACAGGGGGCGGGCACTGAAGCTTTCTTT. Its translation: CASSNPKQGAGTEAFF.

This chain links TRBV18 with TRBJ2-2; tentative D call: TRBD1 (5 bases). This CDR3 has 14 residues. Trimming left V 2 bases short and J 1 base short, with 5 bases between. In germline, CDR1 is KGHSH, CDR2 LQKENI. The CDR3 is CASSPTGNTGELFF. The CDR3 nucleotides are TGTGCCAGCTCACCAACAGGGAACACCGGGGAGCTGTTTTTT. The whole variable domain, remainder taken from reference TRBV18 and TRBJ2-2, is NAGVMQNPRHLVRRRGQEARLRCSPMKGHSHVYWYRQLPEEGLKFMVYLQKENIIDESGMPKERFSAEFPKEGPSILRIQQVVRGDSAAYFCASSPTGNTGELFFGEGSRLTVL.

The chain is built from TRBV11-2 and TRBJ2-3; TRBD2 aligns across 9 bases. Trimming removed 5 bases from V and 0 bases from J; junction bases left unmatched: 9. In germline, CDR1 is SGHAT, CDR2 FQNNGV. The CDR3 runs to 17 residues. CDR3 sequence reads: CASSRPGLAPSTDTQYF. CDR3 coding DNA: TGTGCCAGCAGCCGCCCGGGACTAGCACCGAGCACAGATACGCAGTATTTT. Combining the CDR3 with reference TRBV11-2 and TRBJ2-3 gives the whole variable domain EAGVAQSPRYKIIEKRQSVAFWCNPISGHATLYWYQQILGQGPKLLIQFQNNGVVDDSQLPKDRFSAERLKGVDSTLKIQPAKLEDSAVYLCASSRPGLAPSTDTQYFGPGTRLTVL.

The V call is TRBV14, the J call TRBJ2-1; 7 bases align to TRBD1. This CDR3 region has 13 residues. J lost 13 bases, V lost 3 bases, and 9 bases had no gene match. From germline, CDR1 is SGHDN and CDR2 FVKESK. The CDR3 sequence: CASSQRSRTGQFF. The CDR3, as DNA: TGTGCCAGCAGCCAGAGGTCTCGGACAGGCCAGTTCTTC.

The V call is TRBV2, the J call TRBJ1-4, with D hard to call. The CDR3 totals 16 residues. Trimming stripped 1 base from V and 5 bases from J, with 14 bases between. Germline V lookup: CDR1 SNHLY, CDR2 FYNNEI. In DNA, the CDR3 is TGTGCCAGCAGTGAAGTGACGATCCTCCAGAATGAAAAACTGTTTTTT. Translated: CASSEVTILQNEKLFF.

The sample holds a few counts of this clone. This chain links TRBV18 with TRBJ1-5; 7 nucleotides align to TRBD1. Germline CDR1 reads KGHSH; CDR2 reads LQKENI. Losses at the gene ends were 4 bases for V and 6 bases for J; bases not matched to a gene: 9. CDR3 length: 15 residues. The CDR3 DNA follows: TGTGCCAGCTCACGGGAGACAGGGATGGGTCAGCCCCAGCATTTT. Its protein product is CASSRETGMGQPQHF.

This clone has just a few counts. The rearrangement uses TRBV7-2 and TRBJ2-1; either TRBD1 or TRBD2 may supply D (5 bases each). Trimming took off 3 bases at V and 9 bases at J, with 18 bases between the two ends. Germline CDR1 SGHTA, CDR2 FQGNSA. This CDR3 spans 15 amino acids. The CDR3 DNA follows: TGTGCCAGCAGCTTTACTCGGGACCAGATGAGTGAGCAGTTCTTC. It specifies CASSFTRDQMSEQFF.

The V gene is TRBV7-2, the J gene TRBJ2-1, with D tentatively TRBD2 (6 bases). The CDR3 loop spans 15 amino acids. V lost 0 bases and J lost 9, with 15 bases in between. Germline V gives CDR1 SGHTA, CDR2 FQGNSA. DNA of the CDR3: TGTGCCAGCAGCTTAGCGCTCGCCCCGGGGGTTGAGCAGTTCTTC. Its protein product is CASSLALAPGVEQFF. The full variable domain, completed using reference TRBV7-2 and TRBJ2-1, is GAGVSQSPSNKVTEKGKDVELRCDPISGHTALYWYRQSLGQGLEFLIYFQGNSAPDKSGLPSDRFSAERTGGSVSTLTIQRTQQEDSAVYLCASSLALAPGVEQFFGPGTRLTVL.

The DNA for the CDR3 is TGTGCCAGCAGCCGGGGGCCTGGCCATGGCACTGAAGCTTTCTTT. This encodes CASSRGPGHGTEAFF. This chain links TRBV11-2 with TRBJ1-1; possibly TRBD1 for D (6 bases). The CDR3 contains 15 residues. Trimming stripped 5 bases from V and 4 bases from J, with 17 bases between. Germline V gene sequence: CDR1 SGHAT, CDR2 FQNNGV.

V gene TRBV7-9 combines with J gene TRBJ1-2; 9 bases are shared with TRBD1. Looked up from germline, CDR1 is SEHNR and CDR2 is FQNEAQ (reference sequence). This CDR3 contains 14 residues. V gave up 5 bases and J gave up 8 bases; unmatched junction bases: 9. The CDR3 loop reads CASSRGQGDRGYTF. For the CDR3, the DNA is TGTGCCAGCAGCCGGGGACAGGGAGATCGGGGCTACACCTTC.